The 24 T cell receptor beta chains below all came from one sample that was sequenced in a study of blood T cell repertoires in COVID-19. The protocol was immunoSEQ multiplex PCR, while the TCRdb copy is restricted to in-frame clones and leaves out a portion. This table holds hundreds of thousands of clones, around 85% found once. The sequencing input was peripheral blood. These TCRs come from a human donor in a cohort sampled during active COVID-19.

A single count supports this clone. Here the CDR3 DNA reads TGTGCCAGCAAGCGATTTAGCGGGGACGTGAATGAGCAGTTCTTC. Residues: CASKRFSGDVNEQFF. This chain joins TRBV2 and TRBJ2-1; 8 nucleotides agree with TRBD2. The CDR3 has 15 amino acids. The V gene end was trimmed by 7 bases and the J gene end by 7 bases; junction bases not matched to a gene: 12. CDR1 is SNHLY, CDR2 FYNNEI, per germline. Full variable domain (outside the CDR3, taken from reference TRBV2 and TRBJ2-1): EPEVTQTPSHQVTQMGQEVILRCVPISNHLYFYWYRQILGQKVEFLVSFYNNEISEKSEIFDDQFSVERPDGSNFTLKIRSTKLEDSAMYFCASKRFSGDVNEQFFGPGTRLTVL.

The V gene is TRBV29-1, the J gene TRBJ1-4; no firm D call. Germline assignment: CDR1 SQVTM and CDR2 ANQGSEA. The CDR3 covers 13 residues. Trimming left V 3 bases short and J 0 bases short, with 5 bases between. CDR3 nucleotide sequence: TGCAGCGTTGAGAGTGCAACTAATGAAAAACTGTTTTTT. Amino acid sequence: CSVESATNEKLFF.

The V gene is TRBV3-1 (or the pseudogene TRBV3-2), the J gene TRBJ2-7, with D possibly being TRBD2 (6 bases). Germline V gene sequence: CDR1 LGHDT, CDR2 YNNKEL (reference sequence). This CDR3 is built from 15 residues. Trimming left V 1 base short and J 0 bases short, with 10 bases between. CDR3 residues: CASSQAMGGSYEQYF. DNA for the CDR3: TGTGCCAGCAGCCAAGCAATGGGGGGCTCCTACGAGCAGTACTTC.

V is TRBV5-6 and J is TRBJ2-7, with 10 positions matching TRBD1. Germline loops: CDR1 SGHDT, CDR2 YYEEEE. This CDR3 comprises 15 residues. V lost 4 bases to trimming and J lost 3 bases; unmatched junction nucleotides: 7. The CDR3 coding sequence is TGTGCCAGCAGCCCAGCGACAGGGGGCTTCTACGAGCAGTACTTC. The encoded protein is CASSPATGGFYEQYF.

The chain has TRBV18 and TRBJ2-2, with 12 bases identical to TRBD2. The CDR3 loop spans 17 amino acids. CDR1 is KGHSH and CDR2 is LQKENI in the germline V gene. J was trimmed by 4 bases and V by 2 bases; bases with no gene match: 5. Here the CDR3 reads CASSPILAGGSTGELFF. The CDR3 DNA follows: TGTGCCAGCTCACCAATACTAGCGGGGGGAAGCACCGGGGAGCTGTTTTTT.

The chain is built from TRBV6-5 and TRBJ2-2, with TRBD1 matching 9 bases. V shed 4 bases, J shed 5 bases, and the junction held 5 bases outside the gene matches. The germline CDR1 and CDR2 sequences are MNHEY and SVGAGI. The CDR3 covers 15 residues. The CDR3 sequence is CASSLGTGYTGELFF. CDR3 bases: TGTGCCAGCAGTTTAGGGACAGGGTATACCGGGGAGCTGTTTTTT.

The rearrangement joins TRBV6-4 to TRBJ1-2, with 7 bases lining up with TRBD1. Unmatched junction bases numbered 11, after V lost 6 bases and J lost 4 bases. CDR3 length: 15 amino acids. Germline loops: CDR1 MRHNA, CDR2 SNTAGT. The chain's CDR3 is CASREGQAPSYGYTF. CDR3 DNA sequence: TGTGCCAGCAGAGAAGGACAGGCGCCCAGCTATGGCTACACCTTC.

This rearrangement joins TRBV6-5 to TRBJ2-7, with 8 positions matching TRBD1. The CDR3 sequence is 14 residues long. Unmatched junction bases numbered 4, after V lost 1 base and J lost 5 bases. Per germline, CDR1 MNHEY and CDR2 SVGAGI. The CDR3 region is CASSYFGQGDEQYF. Here the CDR3 DNA reads TGTGCCAGCAGTTACTTTGGACAGGGTGACGAGCAGTACTTC.

This sequence joins TRBV5-1 and TRBJ2-2; 10 positions match TRBD1. The CDR3 runs 15 residues. The V gene's germline CDR1 is SGHRS and CDR2 YFSETQ. V lost 3 bases and J lost 13; bases outside the gene matches: 12. The CDR3 DNA follows: TGCGCCAGCAGCTCCTCCGGGACAGGGGAGGAGGGGCTGTTTTTT. Encoded protein: CASSSSGTGEEGLFF.

CDR3 region: CASSLSPLYNTEAFF. CDR3 DNA sequence: TGTGCCAGCAGCTTATCTCCCCTATACAACACTGAAGCTTTCTTT. V usage is TRBV7-9 and J usage is TRBJ1-1; D is uncertain. This CDR3 comprises 15 residues. V lost 2 bases and J 2 bases, leaving 12 bases between the germline ends. Germline CDR1 is SEHNR and CDR2 is FQNEAQ (reference sequence).

With respect to this clone: Additional DNA sequences in this sample encode the identical CDR3. The chain recombines TRBV5-1 with TRBJ2-2; D ambiguous. Germline V gene sequence: CDR1 SGHRS, CDR2 YFSETQ. Trimming took off 3 bases at V and 5 bases at J, with 2 bases between the two ends. The CDR3 sequence is 11 residues long. The DNA of the CDR3 is TGCGCCAGCAGCTCAACCGGGGAGCTGTTTTTT. It specifies CASSSTGELFF.

This clone was found once. The V gene is TRBV3-1 (or the pseudogene TRBV3-2), the J gene TRBJ1-5; D unresolved. The length of the CDR3 is 15 residues. Looked up from germline, CDR1 is LGHDT and CDR2 is YNNKEL (reference sequence). V gave up 0 bases and J gave up 6 bases, with 12 bases separating them. The CDR3 coding sequence is TGTGCCAGCAGCCAAGATCGTGGAGGGATTCAGCCCCAGCATTTT. This gives the protein CASSQDRGGIQPQHF.

V usage is TRBV9 and J usage is TRBJ2-3, with 10 bases identical to TRBD2. CDR3 size: 14 residues. Germline CDR1 is SGDLS and CDR2 is YYNGEE. V shed 5 bases and J 6 bases; nucleotides not matched to a gene: 6. CDR3: CASSPSGGVDTQYF. CDR3 DNA sequence: TGTGCCAGCAGTCCCAGCGGGGGGGTGGATACGCAGTATTTT.

The chain is built from TRBV6-1 and TRBJ2-3; 8 nucleotides line up with TRBD2. Germline V gene data show CDR1 as MNHNS and CDR2 as SASEGT. V gave up 6 bases and J gave up 6 bases; unmatched junction bases: 11. The CDR3 is 15 residues long. CDR3 residues: CASSSPGLVSDTQYF. The DNA for the CDR3 is TGTGCCAGCAGCTCACCGGGACTAGTATCCGATACGCAGTATTTT.

This clone was seen a few times. CDR3 sequence: CASSYRTDSEAFF. In DNA, the CDR3 is TGCGCCAGCAGCTACCGGACAGATTCTGAAGCTTTCTTT. V is TRBV5-1 and J is TRBJ1-1, with TRBD1 as a possible D gene (6 bases). Germline assignment: CDR1 SGHRS and CDR2 YFSETQ. The CDR3 is made up of 13 amino acids. V shed 3 bases and J shed 6 bases, with 12 bases lying between them.

J is TRBJ1-1 and V is TRBV9, with D maybe TRBD1 (6 bases). The V end was cut by 0 bases, the J end by 2 bases, with 11 bases between. The length of the CDR3 is 15 residues. Looked up from germline, CDR1 is SGDLS and CDR2 is YYNGEE. The CDR3 sequence is CASSVGGGINTEAFF. DNA for the CDR3: TGTGCCAGCAGCGTAGGAGGGGGTATAAACACTGAAGCTTTCTTT.

This clone was seen a handful of times. The gene calls are TRBV7-3 and TRBJ2-3; TRBD2 is a possible D gene (7 bases). Trimming took 4 bases from V and 3 from J, leaving 14 bases between them. The CDR3 loop spans 15 amino acids. Germline assignment: CDR1 SGHTA and CDR2 FQGTGA. CDR3: CASSSEGGRTDTQYF. The CDR3 DNA follows: TGTGCCAGCAGCTCTGAGGGGGGGCGGACAGATACGCAGTATTTT.

The genes are TRBV11-2 and TRBJ2-7; weak D call: TRBD2 (6 bases). The V and J ends lost 0 bases and 4 bases respectively, with 13 bases between them. The CDR3 runs 15 residues. CDR1 SGHAT and CDR2 FQNNGV come from the germline V gene. In nucleotides, the CDR3 is TGTGCCAGCAGCTTAGAAGGCGGGGCGCGGTACGAGCAGTACTTC. It codes for CASSLEGGARYEQYF.

To note about this clone: Sequence at one end of the junction differs from germline and may be a read error. CDR3 sequence (DNA): TGCGCCAGCAGCTTGGTGGGGGGGAATGGCCACACCTTC. This translates into CASSLVGGNGHTF. This chain joins TRBV5-1 and TRBJ1-2; D might be TRBD1 (5 bases). This CDR3 is built from 13 residues. Germline V CDR1 and CDR2: SGHRS, YFSETQ.

This clone is a singleton in its sample. The chain carries TRBV3-1 (or the pseudogene TRBV3-2) and TRBJ2-1; D is uncertain. CDR3 length: 17 residues. Germline-derived CDR1 and CDR2 are LGHDT and YNNKEL (reference sequence). Trimming cost V 0 bases and J 10 bases, with 22 bases left between them. CDR3 sequence (DNA): TGTGCCAGCAGCCAAGATTTGAGATTAGATCACTACGGAGAGCAGTTCTTC. This translates into CASSQDLRLDHYGEQFF.

J is TRBJ1-6 and V is TRBV7-9, with D uncertain. Germline CDR1 and CDR2: SEHNR and FQNEAQ (reference sequence). The germline V and J ends were trimmed by 2 bases and 8 bases, with 10 bases remaining between them. There are 14 residues in the CDR3. Written as DNA, the CDR3 is TGTGCCAGCAGCTTACAACCAGAGGATTCACCCCTCCACTTT. The encoded protein is CASSLQPEDSPLHF.

The chain recombines TRBV3-1 (or the pseudogene TRBV3-2) with TRBJ2-7; 9 nucleotides line up with TRBD2. Trimming removed 8 bases from V and 3 bases from J; junction bases left unmatched: 8. The CDR3 contains 14 residues. Germline assignment: CDR1 LGHDT and CDR2 YNNKEL (reference sequence). The CDR3 loop reads CASADQTSGYEQYF. CDR3 coding DNA: TGTGCCAGCGCCGATCAGACTAGCGGCTACGAGCAGTACTTC.

This clone appeared once. CDR3 protein: CASSALLQGSYNSPLHF. The CDR3 DNA is TGCGCCAGCAGCGCCCTCTTACAGGGCTCCTATAATTCACCCCTCCACTTT. J is TRBJ1-6 and V is TRBV5-1; tentatively, D is TRBD1 (6 bases). V dropped 4 bases and J dropped 0 bases, with 14 bases sitting between them. This CDR3 has 17 residues. The germline CDR1 and CDR2 sequences are SGHRS and YFSETQ.

This clone was observed a few times. The chain carries TRBV6-5 and TRBJ1-1; D gene ambiguous. Trimming shortened V by 4 bases and J by 7 bases, and 19 bases separated the two germline ends. This CDR3 contains 15 residues. From germline, CDR1 is MNHEY and CDR2 SVGAGI. The CDR3 region is CASSSKGVRLIEAFF. The CDR3 nucleotides are TGTGCCAGCAGTTCTAAGGGAGTACGACTCATTGAAGCTTTCTTT.